This record concerns one TCR beta chain sequence. Its antigen remains unidentified. The data belong to a study of graft-versus-host responses after intestinal transplantation. Looking at the study overall: Multivisceral, liver-intestinal, or isolated intestinal grafts were transplanted into recipients. For approximately three years after anti-thymocyte globulin induction, all recipients took tacrolimus and steroids.

This table comes from immunoSEQ multiplex PCR, and its TCRdb copy is limited to in-frame clones, with some not included. This sample has about 24,000 clones, with roughly 85% found just once. Study results and caveats: After transplant, early declines in HvG clones were associated with peak levels of circulating GvH clones. GvH clones turned up in recipient marrow; some had shown up first in ileum or blood.

With 2 bases clipped from V and 0 bases from J, the junction kept 7 bases outside the gene matches. The CDR3 spans 18 residues. Germline CDR1 is KGHSH and CDR2 is LQKENI. Sequenced material: PBMCs, taken 463 days after intestinal transplant. The clonotype comes from a human patient who received an intestinal transplant, so some T cells may come from the graft donor. J is TRBJ2-3 and V is TRBV18, with 11 positions matching TRBD2. The CDR3 nucleotides are TGTGCCAGCTCACCAATGTCACTAGCGGGGGCAAGCACAGATACGCAGTATTTT. Translation gives CASSPMSLAGASTDTQYF.